A single sample gave rise to the 17 T cell receptor beta chains below, sequenced in a study of cytomegalovirus exposure and HLA in healthy donors. In the PCR, 60 Vbeta and 13 Jbeta primers were used. Generated by immunoSEQ multiplex PCR, the TCRdb table keeps only in-frame clones and is missing some. The data hold 210,000 or so clones, with 70% to 85% observed a single time. Sequenced input: PBMCs. The receptors derive from a woman aged 40 to 50 in good health and CMV-seronegative.

J is TRBJ1-2 and V is TRBV7-8; the D is unclear. The CDR3 has 15 residues. The V gene's germline CDR1 is SGHVS and CDR2 FQNEAQ. V was trimmed by 5 bases and J by 4 bases, leaving 17 bases between them. The CDR3 nucleotides are TGTGCCAGCAGCCTTGGGCTAATACCCTTCTATGGCTACACCTTC. Amino acid sequence: CASSLGLIPFYGYTF.

V gene TRBV5-8 combines with J gene TRBJ1-2; 8 bases are shared with TRBD1. Germline V gene sequence: CDR1 SGHTS, CDR2 YDEGEE. This CDR3 comprises 18 residues. The V gene end was trimmed by 0 bases and the J gene end by 3 bases; junction bases not matched to a gene: 13. CDR3 region: CASSLVGRQGFMDYGYTF. The CDR3 region has the DNA TGTGCCAGCAGCTTGGTGGGGCGACAGGGGTTCATGGACTATGGCTACACCTTC.

The CDR3 loop is CASSNDRASYNEQFF. CDR3 DNA: TGTGCCAGCAGCAATGACAGGGCTTCCTACAATGAGCAGTTCTTC. The rearrangement uses TRBV7-2 and TRBJ2-1; TRBD1 matches 7 bases. After removal of 5 bases from V and 1 base from J, the junction contained 5 bases not matched to a gene. CDR3 length equals 15 residues. Germline values: CDR1 SGHTA, CDR2 FQGNSA.

This clone appeared a single time. This chain links TRBV6-1 with TRBJ1-5; no clear D gene. Germline values: CDR1 MNHNS, CDR2 SASEGT. V lost 0 bases and J 2 bases, leaving 8 bases between the germline ends. The CDR3 has 15 residues. The CDR3 coding sequence is TGTGCCAGCAGTGAAGCAGGCGGAGGCAATCAGCCCCAGCATTTT. It yields the protein CASSEAGGGNQPQHF.

The chain recombines TRBV30 with TRBJ2-7, with 8 bases that match TRBD2. In germline, CDR1 is GTSNPN, CDR2 SVGIG (reference sequence). This CDR3 has 13 residues. V shed 2 bases and J 7 bases; nucleotides not matched to a gene: 7. The CDR3 bases are TGTGCCTGGAGTACGTCGGGGGGGCGGGAGCAGTACTTC. Its translation: CAWSTSGGREQYF.

This chain connects TRBV11-3 to TRBJ2-2, with D maybe TRBD2 (5 bases). Germline-derived CDR1 and CDR2 are SGHNT and YENEEA. Trimming shortened V by 1 base and J by 3 bases, and 12 bases separated the two germline ends. The CDR3 sequence is 16 residues long. CDR3 amino acids: CASSLGVGVYTGELFF. In nucleotides, the CDR3 is TGTGCCAGCAGCTTAGGGGTCGGGGTCTACACCGGGGAGCTGTTTTTT.

Only a few counts were recorded for this clone. J is TRBJ1-1 and V is TRBV2; D not resolved. Germline loops: CDR1 SNHLY, CDR2 FYNNEI. V gave up 5 bases and J gave up 5 bases, with 12 bases separating them. The CDR3 loop spans 13 amino acids. CDR3 protein: CASSKRQDTEAFF. The CDR3 DNA reads as TGTGCCAGCAGTAAACGACAAGATACTGAAGCTTTCTTT. Full variable domain (missing parts from reference TRBV2 and TRBJ1-1): EPEVTQTPSHQVTQMGQEVILRCVPISNHLYFYWYRQILGQKVEFLVSFYNNEISEKSEIFDDQFSVERPDGSNFTLKIRSTKLEDSAMYFCASSKRQDTEAFFGQGTRLTVV.

This clone has a single count. The rearrangement links TRBV15 to TRBJ1-2; possible D gene TRBD1, 6 bases. The germline V gene has CDR1 LNHNV and CDR2 YYDKDF (reference sequence). Trimming left V 1 base short and J 4 bases short, with 13 bases between. The CDR3 runs to 15 residues. CDR3 bases: TGTGCCACCAGCAGAGGACAGGAAACGATCTATGGCTACACCTTC. Amino acid sequence: CATSRGQETIYGYTF.

This chain joins TRBV15 and TRBJ1-5; the D is unclear. Trimming cost V 5 bases and J 5 bases, with 16 bases left between them. CDR1 LNHNV and CDR2 YYDKDF come from the germline V gene (reference sequence). The CDR3 is 15 residues long. CDR3: CATSATPTVDQPQHF. The CDR3 DNA follows: TGTGCCACCAGCGCGACACCGACGGTAGATCAGCCCCAGCATTTT.

This rearrangement joins TRBV11-2 to TRBJ2-3; TRBD1 is a possible D gene (7 bases). Trimming pared 2 bases from V and 4 bases from J, leaving 10 bases between. The CDR3 length is 14 residues. From germline, CDR1 is SGHAT and CDR2 FQNNGV. CDR3 region: CASSLTGEADTQYF. The CDR3 region has the DNA TGTGCCAGCAGCTTAACAGGGGAGGCAGATACGCAGTATTTT.

The genes are TRBV5-6 and TRBJ2-3; a possible D gene is TRBD2 (5 bases). Germline V CDR1 and CDR2: SGHDT, YYEEEE. This CDR3 is built from 15 residues. Trimming pared 4 bases from V and 5 bases from J, leaving 17 bases between. The CDR3 protein is CASSVRAPGEDTQYF. In DNA form, the CDR3 reads TGTGCCAGCAGCGTACGGGCCCCCGGGGAAGATACGCAGTATTTT.

The chain joins TRBV5-4 to TRBJ2-1, with TRBD2 identical over 9 bases. The CDR3 runs 15 residues. Losses at the gene ends were 0 bases for V and 6 bases for J; bases not matched to a gene: 4. The germline gives CDR1 SGHNT, CDR2 YYREEE (reference sequence). Written as DNA, the CDR3 is TGTGCCAGCAGCTTGGGTAGCGGGGGCGCCAATGAGCAGTTCTTC. It codes for CASSLGSGGANEQFF.

The chain links TRBV28 to TRBJ2-7; unclear D gene. Germline V CDR1 and CDR2: MDHEN, SYDVKM. This CDR3 has 15 residues. V lost 8 bases and J lost 5, with 22 bases in between. This CDR3 reads CASVRLVSPIHEQYF. The CDR3 DNA reads TGTGCCAGCGTGAGGCTAGTATCCCCTATCCACGAGCAGTACTTC.

V usage is TRBV7-5 and J usage is TRBJ2-2; the tabulated D call, TRBD2, remains unverified against the DNA. TRBV7-5 is a pseudogene locus. CDR3 size: 18 residues. The CDR3 DNA follows: TGTGCCAGAAGCCCAGCGGGGGCCCGCCTGACGAACACCGGGGAGCTGTTTTTT. Its protein product is CARSPAGARLTNTGELFF.

This sequence joins TRBV14 and TRBJ1-2; 8 nucleotides match TRBD1. In germline, CDR1 is SGHDN, CDR2 FVKESK. Trimming removed 4 bases from V and 5 bases from J; junction bases left unmatched: 3. The CDR3 is 13 amino acids. In DNA form, the CDR3 reads TGTGCCAGCAGCCGGACAGGGTTATATGGCTACACCTTC. It encodes CASSRTGLYGYTF.

This clone was picked up one time. V is TRBV7-9 and J is TRBJ1-4; D perhaps matches TRBD1 (5 bases). Germline V gene lookup returns CDR1 SEHNR and CDR2 FQNEAQ (reference sequence). Trimming took off 3 bases at V and 3 bases at J, with 8 bases between the two ends. This CDR3 spans 14 amino acids. For the CDR3, the DNA is TGTGCCAGCAGCTTCATGGGGCCTAATGAAAAACTGTTTTTT. Translated, it gives CASSFMGPNEKLFF.

This chain uses TRBV7-3 with TRBJ2-7; 8 bases are shared with TRBD2. V lost 2 bases to trimming and J lost 6 bases; unmatched junction nucleotides: 15. CDR3 length: 17 amino acids. The germline gives CDR1 SGHTA, CDR2 FQGTGA. As DNA, the CDR3 is TGTGCCAGCAGCTTAGTTGGGCGCGGCGGGGGGTTGGTCGAGCAGTACTTC. Translation gives CASSLVGRGGGLVEQYF.